The clone carrying this T cell receptor (beta chain) occurred many times. Its antigen is as yet unknown. This entry belongs to a study of T cells in Graves' hyperthyroidism and ophthalmopathy. The CDR3 regions of TCR beta were amplified from RNA transcripts. The TCR CDR3 first-round RT-PCR relied on the HTBI primer set. TCRdb processed the multiplex PCR reads anew with MiXCR; each CDR3 protein has one entry. Seen here are 25,000 to 30,000 distinct CDR3 sequences, roughly 45% observed once, and the top ten hold 10%. General study findings and limits: Most expanded thyroid clonotypes above 0.001 recurred in blood.

V was clipped by 6 bases and J by 4 bases; unmatched bases: 9. The CDR3 spans 15 residues. Germline V gene sequence: CDR1 MDHEN, CDR2 SYDVKM. Hyperthyroidism, newly diagnosed and lasting under 2 months, affected patients aged 18 to 65. Using around 10 ml of fresh peripheral blood, PBMCs were prepared. The sequence was obtained from a woman aged 25 to 39 with Graves' hyperthyroidism. The chain carries TRBV28 and TRBJ1-2; 9 positions match TRBD1. The sample was blood. The CDR3 protein is CASSPYRDRVYGYTF. DNA for the CDR3: TGTGCCAGCAGCCCTTATCGGGACAGGGTCTATGGCTACACCTTC.